The entry below gives a single T cell receptor (beta chain) sequence along with its context. Its recognized antigen is unknown. No base quality values were provided; no much bigger clone lies one nucleotide off. This sample is drawn from a study of control samples from healthy donors and cancer patients (dated by TCRdb to 2018 to 2020). Libraries came from the immunoSEQ multiplex PCR assay. TCRdb limited this immuneACCESS table to in-frame rearrangements with V and J called. A share of clones is missing; checked studies link under half to unresolved V genes, and the rest is unexplained. The sample profile shows some 120,000 clones; roughly 91% of them were found once. Less than 3% of the sample rests with the top ten. Sequencing was done on a sample of blood. This TCR came from an older woman in good health.

The CDR3 is CASSFRTGYNIQYF. The nucleotide sequence reads as follows: TGTGCCAGCAGCTTTCGGACAGGGTATAACATTCAGTACTTC. The rearrangement joined TRBV7-2 to TRBJ2-4; TRBD1 agrees with 8 junctional bases. Via the germline V gene, CDR1 is SGHTA and CDR2 FQGNSA. The CDR3 has 14 amino acids, counting the end cysteine and phenylalanine. The CDR3 DNA has 42 bases and is translated from base 1. At the junction V is shortened by 3 bases and J by 7 bases; bases outside the gene matches: 5.